This TCR beta chain was found in a study of beta chain features in type 1 diabetes. This clone was counted only a few times. Of the isolated RNA, all was reverse transcribed, and so the sequenced material was expressed TCRB transcripts. Generated by immunoSEQ multiplex PCR, the TCRdb table keeps only in-frame clones and is missing some. Among 900,000 or so clones listed, roughly 15% were seen once. The CDR3 has 12 residues. Germline V lookup: CDR1 SGHRS, CDR2 YFSETQ. Deletions cut 2 bases from V and 5 bases from J, with 7 bases between. The TCR comes from a woman between 18 and 29 years old in good health. Sequenced: naive CD4+ T cells from blood. J is TRBJ2-5 and V is TRBV5-1, with D unclear. The CDR3 DNA reads TGCGCCAGCAGCTTACCCAGGGAGACCCAGTACTTC. Amino acid sequence: CASSLPRETQYF.